This TCR beta chain was retrieved from a study of T cell responses to AZD1222 COVID-19 vaccine. Study-wide background: Second-dose intervals of approximately 4 or approximately 12 weeks were pooled. Points from the study as a whole: Nearly half of spike-specific TCRs reportedly target variant regions that are unmutated in the B.1.351 and B.1.1.7 variants.

On this clone itself: No antigen is known for it.

The V gene's germline CDR1 is SGHTA and CDR2 FQGTGA. The length of the CDR3 is 16 residues. Between the trimmed V and J ends, which lost 0 bases and 0 bases, there was a span of 9 bases. The protocol was immunoSEQ multiplex PCR, while the TCRdb copy is restricted to in-frame clones and leaves out a portion. The table lists about 140,000 clones, roughly 92% of them singletons. The specimen comprised peripheral blood, sampled on day 0 of AZD1222 vaccination. The sequence derives from an adult in good health. V is TRBV7-3 and J is TRBJ2-1, with D unclear. The DNA of the CDR3 is TGTGCCAGCAGCTTAACTCATACGTACTCCTACAATGAGCAGTTCTTC. Translated: CASSLTHTYSYNEQFF. Supplemented by reference TRBV7-3 and TRBJ2-1, the full variable domain reads GAGVSQTPSNKVTEKGKYVELRCDPISGHTALYWYRQSLGQGPEFLIYFQGTGAADDSGLPNDRFFAVRPEGSVSTLKIQRTERGDSAVYLCASSLTHTYSYNEQFFGPGTRLTVL.